This T cell receptor beta chain was sequenced during a study of cytomegalovirus exposure and HLA in healthy donors. General study findings and limits: For cytomegalovirus status, the classifier reportedly gave diagnoses with high specificity and sensitivity. In vitro testing confirmed three CMV-associated chains as specific for CMV antigens. Most TCR sequences showed up rarely, but some public TCRs showed up in many donors.

Only in-frame clones appear in the TCRdb table, and some are missing; sequencing was by immunoSEQ multiplex PCR. The sample gives some 130,000 clones, 89% of which show up once; 0.95% to 1.5% is in the top ten. The donors were part of the validation cohort of 120 subjects. That cohort was separate from the first cohort, which comprised 550 to 750 subjects. This CDR3 is built from 16 residues. Trimming cost V 0 bases and J 4 bases, with 13 bases left between them. Looked up from germline, CDR1 is LNHDA and CDR2 is SQIVND (reference sequence). Concerning this clone: No antigen is known for it.

The rearrangement joins TRBV19 to TRBJ2-1; D gene ambiguous. The sample consisted of PBMCs. This clonotype was sampled from a woman younger than 30 in good health and CMV-seronegative. The CDR3: CASSIDVLKIYNEQFF. The CDR3 nucleotides read TGTGCCAGTAGTATAGATGTACTAAAGATTTACAATGAGCAGTTCTTC.